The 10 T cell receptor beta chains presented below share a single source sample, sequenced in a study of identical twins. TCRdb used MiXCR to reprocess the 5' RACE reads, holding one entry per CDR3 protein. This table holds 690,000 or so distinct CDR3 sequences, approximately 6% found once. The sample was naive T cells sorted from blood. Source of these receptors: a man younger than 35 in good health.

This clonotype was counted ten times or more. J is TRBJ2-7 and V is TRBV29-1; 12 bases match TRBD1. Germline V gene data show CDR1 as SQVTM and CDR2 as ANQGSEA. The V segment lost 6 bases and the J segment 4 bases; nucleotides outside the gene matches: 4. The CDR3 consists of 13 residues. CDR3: CSVGGQGAYEQYF. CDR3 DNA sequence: TGCAGCGTCGGGGGACAGGGGGCTTACGAGCAGTACTTC.

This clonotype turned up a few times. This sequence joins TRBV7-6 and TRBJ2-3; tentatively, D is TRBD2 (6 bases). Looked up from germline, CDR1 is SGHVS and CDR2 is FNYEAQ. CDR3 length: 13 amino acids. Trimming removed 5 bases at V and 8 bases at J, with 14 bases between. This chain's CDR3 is CASSKPGEITQYF. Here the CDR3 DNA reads TGTGCCAGCAGCAAGCCGGGAGAAATTACGCAGTATTTT.

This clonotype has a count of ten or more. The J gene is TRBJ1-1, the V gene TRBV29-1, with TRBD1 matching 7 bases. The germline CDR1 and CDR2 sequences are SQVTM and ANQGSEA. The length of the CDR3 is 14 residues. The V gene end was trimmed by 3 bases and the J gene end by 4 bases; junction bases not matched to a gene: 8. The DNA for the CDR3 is TGCAGCGTTGATTCGAGACAGGGTAGCACTGAAGCTTTCTTT. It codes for CSVDSRQGSTEAFF. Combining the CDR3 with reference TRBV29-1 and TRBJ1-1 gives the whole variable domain SAVISQKPSRDICQRGTSLTIQCQVDSQVTMMFWYRQQPGQSLTLIATANQGSEATYESGFVIDKFPISRPNLTFSTLTVSNMSPEDSSIYLCSVDSRQGSTEAFFGQGTRLTVV.

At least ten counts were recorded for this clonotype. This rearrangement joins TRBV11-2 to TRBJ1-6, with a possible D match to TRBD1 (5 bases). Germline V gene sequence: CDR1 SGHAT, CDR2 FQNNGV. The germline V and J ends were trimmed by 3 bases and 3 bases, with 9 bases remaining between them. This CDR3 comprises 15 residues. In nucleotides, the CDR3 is TGTGCCAGCAGCTTGGATCAGGGCTATAATTCACCCCTCCACTTT. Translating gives CASSLDQGYNSPLHF.

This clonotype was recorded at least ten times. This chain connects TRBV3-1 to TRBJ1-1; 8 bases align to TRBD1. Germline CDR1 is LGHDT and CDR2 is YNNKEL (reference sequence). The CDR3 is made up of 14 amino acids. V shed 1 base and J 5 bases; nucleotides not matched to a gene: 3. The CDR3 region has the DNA TGTGCCAGCAGCCAAGGACAGGGGAGGACTGAAGCTTTCTTT. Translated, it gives CASSQGQGRTEAFF.

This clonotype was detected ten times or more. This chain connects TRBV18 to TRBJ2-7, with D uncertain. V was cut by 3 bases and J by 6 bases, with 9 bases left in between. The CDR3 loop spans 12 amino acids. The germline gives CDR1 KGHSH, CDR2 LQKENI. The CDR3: CASSPSNAEQYV. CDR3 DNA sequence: TGTGCCAGCTCACCCTCGAACGCCGAGCAGTACGTC.

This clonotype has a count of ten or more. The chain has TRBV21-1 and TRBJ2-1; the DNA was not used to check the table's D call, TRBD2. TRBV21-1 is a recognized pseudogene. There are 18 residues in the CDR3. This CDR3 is CASSNLGTSGRAIHEQFF. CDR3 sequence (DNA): TGTGCCAGCAGCAATCTTGGAACTAGCGGGAGGGCCATTCATGAGCAGTTCTTC.

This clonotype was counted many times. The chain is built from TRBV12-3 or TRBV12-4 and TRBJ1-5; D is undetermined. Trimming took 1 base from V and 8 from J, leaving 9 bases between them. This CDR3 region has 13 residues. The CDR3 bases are TGTGCCAGCAGTTTAGGGACCGGTAAGCCCCAGCATTTT. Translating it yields CASSLGTGKPQHF.

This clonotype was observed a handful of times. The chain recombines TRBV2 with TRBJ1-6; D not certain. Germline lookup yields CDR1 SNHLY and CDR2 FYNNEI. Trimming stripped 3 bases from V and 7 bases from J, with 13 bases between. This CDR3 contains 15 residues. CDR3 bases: TGTGCCAGCAGTGATATGTGGGCCGGGAATTCACCCCTCCACTTT. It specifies CASSDMWAGNSPLHF.

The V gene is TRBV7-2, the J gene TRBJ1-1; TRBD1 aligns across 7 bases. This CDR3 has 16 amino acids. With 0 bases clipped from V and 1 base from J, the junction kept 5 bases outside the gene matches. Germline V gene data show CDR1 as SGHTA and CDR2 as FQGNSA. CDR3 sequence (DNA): TGTGCCAGCAGCTTAGCGCGTTCAGGGGGGAACACTGAAGCTTTCTTT. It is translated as CASSLARSGGNTEAFF.